This record covers a single TCR beta chain. The sample is drawn from a study of blood T cell repertoires in COVID-19. Looking at the study overall: Acute and convalescent COVID-19 samples came from the United States, Italy and Spain. T cells, B-cell-depleted T cells, or PBMCs provided the cDNA or gDNA that served as material.

Source study methods: The authors estimated nucleated cell counts from reference gene primer amplification. Libraries were prepared by immunoSEQ multiplex PCR; TCRdb keeps only in-frame clonotypes and omits some of them. V and J calls and clone size are copied from that table; D and trimming were computed from the DNA. The sample carries 100,000 to 150,000 clones, more than 75% recorded once. The CDR3 is made up of 17 amino acids. Per germline, CDR1 LGHDT and CDR2 YNNKEL (reference sequence). J was trimmed by 1 base and V by 3 bases; bases with no gene match: 4. The receptor comes from a man in his fifties or sixties with active COVID-19. The specimen sequenced was peripheral blood. The chain has TRBV3-1 (or the pseudogene TRBV3-2) and TRBJ2-5, with 14 bases identical to TRBD2. CDR3 DNA: TGTGCCAGCAGCCAGGGACTAGCGGGGGTACGCCAAGAGACCCAGTACTTC. Translated, it gives CASSQGLAGVRQETQYF.